This TCR beta chain is from a study of T cells in Graves' hyperthyroidism and ophthalmopathy. Study-level background: The initial diagnosis was the point when peripheral blood was collected, ahead of any treatment. Points from the study as a whole: Blood samples included most of the expanded thyroid clonotypes exceeding 0.001. Ophthalmopathy prediction by the model preceded onset by a median roughly 6 months.

Germline V gene sequence: CDR1 SNHLY, CDR2 FYNNEI. The trim removed 4 bases at V and 2 bases at J, leaving 6 bases unmatched. The CDR3 covers 16 residues. TCR beta CDR3 regions were amplified from RNA. TCR CDR3 underwent first-round RT-PCR with the HTBI primer set. TCRdb processed the multiplex PCR reads anew with MiXCR; each CDR3 protein has one entry. Of about 480,000 distinct CDR3 sequences in the sample, 20% to 25% were seen once. This clonotype was counted only a few times. As yet, its antigen is unknown. The specimen was blood. The J gene is TRBJ2-2, the V gene TRBV2; TRBD2 matches at 8 bases. This sequence originates from a woman in her 70s with Graves' ophthalmopathy. CDR3 bases: TGTGCCAGCAGTGTGGGTAGCGGGATCAACACCGGGGAGCTGTTTTTT. Residues: CASSVGSGINTGELFF. Based on the CDR3 plus reference TRBV2 and TRBJ2-2, the full variable domain is EPEVTQTPSHQVTQMGQEVILRCVPISNHLYFYWYRQILGQKVEFLVSFYNNEISEKSEIFDDQFSVERPDGSNFTLKIRSTKLEDSAMYFCASSVGSGINTGELFFGEGSRLTVL.